The 21 T cell receptor beta chains given below trace back to one sample, sequenced in a study of human T cells and chemical hapten exposure. One entry per CDR3 protein, called by TCRdb with MiXCR from the RACE reads. Here the sample spans tens of thousands of distinct CDR3 sequences, around an eighth being singletons. Specified time point: patch test 3, about 24 weeks after DPC sensitization. The treatment here: therapeutic diphenylcyclopropenone sensitization with weekly scalp DPC. The sample here was whole blood, taken in connection with sensitization to the hapten diphenylcyclopropenone (DPC). Receptors were obtained from a young man with alopecia areata. Some clones in this sample may be carry-over from other donors' samples.

The V gene is TRBV6-6, the J gene TRBJ1-1; D is possibly TRBD1 (6 bases). The germline V gene encodes CDR1 MNHNY and CDR2 SVGAGI (reference sequence). With 0 bases removed from V and 5 bases from J, the gap between germline ends came to 13 bases. The CDR3 is 15 residues long. CDR3 sequence: CASSYSPGARTEAFF. The CDR3 nucleotides are TGTGCCAGCAGTTACTCGCCAGGGGCCAGGACTGAAGCTTTCTTT.

This clonotype was recorded once. This clone may be a read error of a much larger clone one base away. The chain employs TRBV10-3 and TRBJ2-5; D ambiguous. The CDR3 has 12 amino acids. Germline CDR1 is ENHRY and CDR2 is SYGVKD. The DNA of the CDR3 is TGTGCCATCAGTGAGGCGCCGGAGATCCAGTACTTC. Its protein is CAISEAPEIQYF.

This clonotype was seen only a few times. The chain couples TRBV28 to TRBJ2-1, with D maybe TRBD2 (6 bases). The ends were cut back, 5 bases at V and 7 bases at J, with 9 bases in the middle. CDR1 and CDR2 from the germline V gene are MDHEN and SYDVKM. The CDR3 length is 12 residues. DNA of the CDR3: TGTGCCAGCAGTGTGGGGGGTAATGAGCAGTTCTTC. This gives the protein CASSVGGNEQFF.

This clonotype was seen many times. The V call is TRBV9, the J call TRBJ2-7; tentative D call: TRBD1 (5 bases). The CDR3 has 15 amino acids. Germline CDR1 SGDLS, CDR2 YYNGEE. V shed 4 bases and J shed 7 bases, with 21 bases lying between them. The CDR3 spells CASSPSRTPPWEQYF. The DNA of the CDR3 is TGTGCCAGCAGCCCCAGTCGGACACCCCCGTGGGAGCAGTACTTC.

In the case of this clonotype: It is likely a read error, because the conserved phenylalanine at the end of the CDR3 is missing. The J gene is TRBJ2-5, the V gene TRBV5-1; D possibly corresponds to TRBD1 (6 bases). This CDR3 spans 14 amino acids. Germline V gene data show CDR1 as SGHRS and CDR2 as YFSETQ. V was cut by 4 bases and J by 3 bases, with 13 bases left in between. DNA for the CDR3: TGCGCCAGCAGCCAAGCGACAGGAAAAGAGACCCAGTACTCC. Residues: CASSQATGKETQYS.

The gene calls are TRBV2 and TRBJ2-7; no firm D call. The length of the CDR3 is 16 residues. Germline lookup yields CDR1 SNHLY and CDR2 FYNNEI. Trimming stripped 0 bases from V and 1 base from J, with 13 bases between. CDR3 bases: TGTGCCAGCAGTGAAGCGAGAGGTGAGCTTTCCTACGAGCAGTACTTC. It translates to CASSEARGELSYEQYF.

In its sample, this clonotype was seen a few times. The gene calls are TRBV30 and TRBJ2-7, with D perhaps matching TRBD2 (7 bases). Germline assignment: CDR1 GTSNPN and CDR2 SVGIG (reference sequence). This CDR3 spans 15 amino acids. V lost 4 bases, J lost 6 bases, and 22 bases lay in between. Written as DNA, the CDR3 is TGTGCCTGGAACCCTGGGAGGGACATTTCCCGCGAGCAGTACTTC. It encodes CAWNPGRDISREQYF.

The V gene is TRBV4-2, the J gene TRBJ2-6; D uncertain. CDR1 LGHNA and CDR2 YNFKEQ come from the germline V gene. V lost 6 bases and J 0 bases, leaving 12 bases between the germline ends. The CDR3 length is 16 residues. The CDR3 DNA follows: TGTGCCAGCAGAAACCTTCAGTTCTCTGGGGCCAACGTCCTGACTTTC. Protein product: CASRNLQFSGANVLTF.

In its sample, this clonotype was seen many times. This chain links TRBV6-5 with TRBJ1-2, with TRBD1 identical over 11 bases. V shed 2 bases and J 1 base; nucleotides not matched to a gene: 6. Germline V gene data show CDR1 as MNHEY and CDR2 as SVGAGI. The length of the CDR3 is 17 residues. The CDR3 DNA is TGTGCCAGCAGTTACCATGGACAGGGGGCCAGTAACTATGGCTACACCTTC. Its protein product is CASSYHGQGASNYGYTF.

This clonotype was detected only a few times. This chain connects TRBV6-6 to TRBJ1-1, with 12 bases fitting TRBD1. The junction had 5 bases not matched to a gene; V was cut back by 2 bases and J by 4 bases. In germline, CDR1 is MNHNY, CDR2 SVGAGI (reference sequence). The CDR3 extends over 16 amino acids. DNA of the CDR3: TGTGCCAGCAGTTACCCGGGACAGGGGGCGCCCACTGAAGCTTTCTTT. Its protein is CASSYPGQGAPTEAFF.

In this sample, this clonotype turned up many times. The chain recombines TRBV10-3 with TRBJ2-7, with D uncertain. V lost 7 bases and J lost 3, with 13 bases in between. The CDR3 totals 13 residues. Germline CDR1 is ENHRY and CDR2 is SYGVKD. CDR3 in DNA: TGTGCCATCAAACCCGACACTCTCTACGAGCAGTACTTC. Protein sequence: CAIKPDTLYEQYF.

This clonotype was recorded at least ten times. The chain employs TRBV5-4 and TRBJ2-7, with 11 bases lining up with TRBD1. V was pared by 7 bases and J by 4 bases, with 10 bases of the junction left unmatched. CDR1 is SGHNT, CDR2 YYREEE, per germline (reference sequence). The CDR3 is made up of 15 amino acids. The DNA of the CDR3 is TGTGCCAGCTTCACACGGACAGGGGGCCAGTACGAGCAGTACTTC. Translating it yields CASFTRTGGQYEQYF. The full variable domain, completed using reference TRBV5-4 and TRBJ2-7, is ETGVTQSPTHLIKTRGQQVTLRCSSQSGHNTVSWYQQALGQGPQFIFQYYREEENGRGNFPPRFSGLQFPNYSSELNVNALELDDSALYLCASFTRTGGQYEQYFGPGTRLTVT.

This clonotype was observed a handful of times. The gene calls are TRBV29-1 and TRBJ2-2; D may be TRBD1 (6 bases). This CDR3 comprises 14 residues. V lost 7 bases, J lost 1 base, and 13 bases lay in between. Germline values: CDR1 SQVTM, CDR2 ANQGSEA. For the CDR3, the DNA is TGCAGCGCCGAAGGGGGATTGAACACCGGGGAGCTGTTTTTT. Translating it yields CSAEGGLNTGELFF.

This clonotype was observed many times. The chain joins TRBV11-2 to TRBJ1-5; D ambiguous. This CDR3 has 14 residues. Trimming cost V 0 bases and J 7 bases, with 10 bases left between them. CDR1 is SGHAT and CDR2 is FQNNGV in the germline V gene. As DNA, the CDR3 is TGTGCCAGCAGCTTAGAGCCAACACACCAGCCCCAGCATTTT. This gives the protein CASSLEPTHQPQHF.

The V gene is TRBV10-3, the J gene TRBJ2-5, with a weak D call TRBD2 (6 bases). Germline loops: CDR1 ENHRY, CDR2 SYGVKD. V lost 6 bases to trimming and J lost 1 base, with 9 bases between them. The CDR3 sequence is 13 residues long. CDR3 bases: TGTGCCATCAGCGGGGGACGCCAAGAGACCCAGTACTTC. This gives the protein CAISGGRQETQYF.

This clonotype came up a few times. The CDR3 bases are TGTGCCACCAGCACTGGACCTTCCTACGAGCAGTACTTC. Amino acids: CATSTGPSYEQYF. This chain connects TRBV15 to TRBJ2-7, with D unclear. The CDR3 covers 13 residues. Trimming stripped 4 bases from V and 1 base from J, with 8 bases between. Germline CDR1 LNHNV, CDR2 YYDKDF (reference sequence). The variable domain in full, completed from reference TRBV15 and TRBJ2-7, reads DAMVIQNPRYQVTQFGKPVTLSCSQTLNHNVMYWYQQKSSQAPKLLFHYYDKDFNNEADTPDNFQSRRPNTSFCFLDIRSPGLGDTAMYLCATSTGPSYEQYFGPGTRLTVT.

V is TRBV11-1 and J is TRBJ2-3; 9 nucleotides line up with TRBD2. The ends lost 5 bases at V and 8 bases at J; junction bases unmatched: 5. The CDR3 contains 13 residues. Germline CDR1 and CDR2: SGHAT and FQDESV (reference sequence). CDR3 sequence (DNA): TGTGCCAGCAGCCGCGAACTAGCGGGTACGCAGTATTTT. Its protein is CASSRELAGTQYF.

This clonotype was seen repeatedly, ten times or more. The chain recombines TRBV20-1 with TRBJ1-2; D is perhaps TRBD1 (6 bases). This CDR3 comprises 14 residues. V gave up 5 bases and J gave up 8 bases, with 21 bases separating them. CDR1 is DFQATT and CDR2 is SNEGSKA in the germline V gene (reference sequence). CDR3 protein: CSAHKGGRGLGYTF. CDR3 sequence (DNA): TGCAGTGCTCACAAGGGGGGGCGCGGTTTGGGCTACACCTTC.

This clonotype was recorded many times. V is TRBV29-1 and J is TRBJ2-3, with D tentatively TRBD1 or TRBD2 (5 bases each). The CDR3 contains 12 residues. Looked up from germline, CDR1 is SQVTM and CDR2 is ANQGSEA. Between the trimmed V and J ends, which lost 3 bases and 6 bases, there was a span of 10 bases. In DNA form, the CDR3 reads TGCAGCGTTGATTCCGGGGCGGATACGCAGTATTTT. It codes for CSVDSGADTQYF.

In its sample, this clonotype was seen many times. The gene calls are TRBV9 and TRBJ1-1; no reliable D call. Germline CDR1 SGDLS, CDR2 YYNGEE. This CDR3 contains 14 residues. Trimming took 0 bases from V and 2 from J, leaving 8 bases between them. The CDR3 DNA reads as TGTGCCAGCAGCGTAGTCCCAGAAAACACTGAAGCTTTCTTT. Protein: CASSVVPENTEAFF.

The sample holds a few counts of this clonotype. The chain links TRBV2 to TRBJ1-5; D call uncertain. The CDR3 is 13 residues long. V lost 8 bases and J 9 bases, leaving 17 bases between the germline ends. Germline V lookup: CDR1 SNHLY, CDR2 FYNNEI. The CDR3 sequence is CASGVDRIRPQHF. The CDR3, as DNA: TGTGCCAGCGGGGTGGATCGGATTAGGCCCCAGCATTTT.